What follows are 20 T cell receptor beta chains derived from one specimen sequenced in a study of blood T cell repertoires in COVID-19. TCRdb's copy holds only in-frame clones and misses some; the assay was immunoSEQ multiplex PCR. The sample carries around 260,000 clones, around 87% recorded once. The material sequenced was peripheral blood. Every receptor here comes from a woman in her 50s with acute or convalescent COVID-19.

The V and J genes are TRBV6-5 and TRBJ2-5; TRBD2 matches 7 bases. Germline values: CDR1 MNHEY, CDR2 SVGAGI. The CDR3 is 15 residues long. V lost 2 bases, J lost 5 bases, and 8 bases stayed unmatched. The CDR3 protein is CASSYLAGVGETQYF. CDR3 DNA: TGTGCCAGCAGTTACCTGGCGGGAGTGGGGGAGACCCAGTACTTC.

The rearrangement uses TRBV5-1 and TRBJ1-1; 9 nucleotides line up with TRBD1. Germline CDR1 SGHRS, CDR2 YFSETQ. This CDR3 is built from 14 residues. Unmatched junction bases numbered 0, after V lost 2 bases and J lost 1 base. Here the CDR3 reads CASSLQGANTEAFF. CDR3 in DNA: TGCGCCAGCAGCTTACAGGGGGCGAACACTGAAGCTTTCTTT.

The chain couples TRBV6-6 to TRBJ2-1; possible D gene TRBD1, 6 bases. CDR1 and CDR2 from the germline V gene are MNHNY and SVGAGI (reference sequence). The CDR3 runs 15 residues. V lost 0 bases, J lost 5 bases, and 11 bases lay in between. CDR3 sequence reads: CASSYSTGTNNEQFF. The CDR3 nucleotides are TGTGCCAGCAGTTACTCCACCGGGACAAACAATGAGCAGTTCTTC.

This clone was seen a single time. The gene calls are TRBV10-3 and TRBJ2-2; D might be TRBD1 (5 bases). V was shortened by 6 bases and J by 8 bases, with 13 bases between the two germline ends. From germline, CDR1 is ENHRY and CDR2 SYGVKD. The CDR3 totals 13 residues. CDR3: CAIRDTVSGELFF. In DNA, the CDR3 is TGTGCCATCAGGGACACAGTTTCAGGGGAGCTGTTTTTT.

The V call is TRBV18, the J call TRBJ2-2, with 7 bases matching TRBD2. This CDR3 has 15 amino acids. Germline CDR1 KGHSH, CDR2 LQKENI. V shed 3 bases, J shed 5 bases, and the junction held 6 bases outside the gene matches. DNA for the CDR3: TGTGCCAGCTCACCTAATCAAGCGGGAACCGGGGAGCTGTTTTTT. This codes for CASSPNQAGTGELFF.

V is TRBV4-3 and J is TRBJ1-6, with D perhaps TRBD1 (5 bases). CDR1 and CDR2 (germline): LGHNA, YSLEER. Between the trimmed V and J ends, which lost 0 bases and 6 bases, there was a span of 15 bases. The CDR3 covers 17 residues. This CDR3 reads CASSQETGAGINSPLHF. DNA of the CDR3: TGCGCCAGCAGCCAAGAAACCGGGGCGGGAATTAATTCACCCCTCCACTTT.

The chain recombines TRBV5-5 with TRBJ2-3; tentatively, D is TRBD1 (7 bases). This CDR3 region has 13 residues. V was pared by 7 bases and J by 2 bases, with 11 bases between. Germline V lookup: CDR1 SGHKS, CDR2 YYEKEE (reference sequence). CDR3 region: CASLRGATDTQYF. Here the CDR3 DNA reads TGTGCCAGCCTCAGGGGGGCCACAGATACGCAGTATTTT.

V and J are TRBV30 and TRBJ1-2, with 7 bases identical to TRBD1. J was trimmed by 7 bases and V by 4 bases; bases with no gene match: 15. The CDR3 is made up of 15 amino acids. Germline V gene lookup returns CDR1 GTSNPN and CDR2 SVGIG (reference sequence). The CDR3 sequence: CAWISRRGPTGGYTF. For the CDR3, the DNA is TGTGCCTGGATCAGCAGGAGGGGGCCGACGGGTGGCTACACCTTC. Full variable domain (rest looked up from reference TRBV30 and TRBJ1-2): SQTIHQWPATLVQPVGSPLSLECTVEGTSNPNLYWYRQAAGRGLQLLFYSVGIGQISSEVPQNLSASRPQDRQFILSSKKLLLSDSGFYLCAWISRRGPTGGYTFGSGTRLTVV.

The rearrangement joins TRBV14 to TRBJ2-4; 8 bases agree with TRBD2. In germline, CDR1 is SGHDN, CDR2 FVKESK. The CDR3 is 16 amino acids. The junction had 8 bases not matched to a gene; V was cut back by 1 base and J by 6 bases. CDR3 bases: TGTGCCAGCAGCCAAGTTAAGCGGGAGCTCGCAAACATTCAGTACTTC. Its translation is CASSQVKRELANIQYF.

In DNA form, the CDR3 reads TGTGCCACCAAAGCCACCGGGACAGGGAACACTGAAGCTTTCTTT. Translating it yields CATKATGTGNTEAFF. V is TRBV24-1 and J is TRBJ1-1, with 8 bases matching TRBD1. V trimming: 8 bases; J trimming: 1 base; junction bases outside the gene matches: 8. From germline, CDR1 is KGHDR and CDR2 SFDVKD. The CDR3 is 15 residues long.

The table lists this clone with a count of one. This chain links TRBV7-9 with TRBJ2-3; 12 bases agree with TRBD2. CDR3 length: 16 amino acids. The germline CDR1 and CDR2 sequences are SEHNR and FQNEAQ (reference sequence). J lost 2 bases, V lost 1 base, and 1 base had no gene match. CDR3 in amino acids: CASSLGLAGDTDTQYF. In DNA form, the CDR3 reads TGTGCCAGCAGCTTAGGACTAGCGGGAGACACAGATACGCAGTATTTT.

The gene calls are TRBV7-2 and TRBJ2-5; TRBD2 aligns across 9 bases. The CDR3 has 14 residues. Germline V gene data show CDR1 as SGHTA and CDR2 as FQGNSA. The trim removed 3 bases at V and 4 bases at J, leaving 3 bases unmatched. The CDR3 spells CASSLLAGAETQYF. In DNA form, the CDR3 reads TGTGCCAGCAGCTTGTTAGCGGGAGCAGAGACCCAGTACTTC. Full variable domain (missing parts from reference TRBV7-2 and TRBJ2-5): GAGVSQSPSNKVTEKGKDVELRCDPISGHTALYWYRQSLGQGLEFLIYFQGNSAPDKSGLPSDRFSAERTGGSVSTLTIQRTQQEDSAVYLCASSLLAGAETQYFGPGTRLLVL.

This chain links TRBV7-9 with TRBJ2-7; 11 nucleotides match TRBD2. The CDR3 sequence is 19 residues long. Germline V gene lookup returns CDR1 SEHNR and CDR2 FQNEAQ (reference sequence). The J segment lost 5 bases and the V segment lost 0 bases, leaving 15 bases of the junction unmatched. Here the CDR3 reads CASSLAPPLAGEVANEQYF. CDR3 DNA: TGTGCCAGCAGCTTAGCCCCCCCACTAGCGGGAGAAGTAGCCAACGAGCAGTACTTC.

The V call is TRBV5-8, the J call TRBJ1-4; 7 bases agree with TRBD1. The germline CDR1 and CDR2 sequences are SGHTS and YDEGEE. V shed 3 bases and J 8 bases; nucleotides not matched to a gene: 4. The CDR3 is made up of 13 amino acids. Here the CDR3 DNA reads TGTGCCAGCAGCTGGGGGACAGTAGAAAAACTGTTTTTT. Its translation: CASSWGTVEKLFF.

The chain uses TRBV7-2 and TRBJ2-3; D is possibly TRBD2 (5 bases). Germline CDR1 and CDR2: SGHTA and FQGNSA. V lost 11 bases to trimming and J lost 6 bases, with 21 bases between them. The CDR3 loop spans 14 amino acids. CDR3 DNA: TGTGCCGTCGAAGAGGCTAGCAGTGGTGATACGCAGTATTTT. Protein sequence: CAVEEASSGDTQYF.

The V call is TRBV19, the J call TRBJ2-3; TRBD2 matches at 10 bases. The CDR3 is 16 residues long. V was pared by 6 bases and J by 4 bases, with 10 bases of the junction left unmatched. CDR1 is LNHDA and CDR2 is SQIVND in the germline V gene (reference sequence). CDR3 region: CASSPSLAGVADTQYF. CDR3 nucleotide sequence: TGTGCCAGTAGCCCGTCCCTAGCGGGAGTAGCAGATACGCAGTATTTT.

The chain uses TRBV12-5 and TRBJ1-5; D perhaps matches TRBD1 (5 bases). The CDR3 is 15 amino acids. The germline V gene encodes CDR1 LGHNT and CDR2 FRNRAP. V was shortened by 5 bases and J by 4 bases, with 15 bases between the two germline ends. The CDR3 coding sequence is TGTGCTAGTGGTCCAGGCGGGGGGTGGAATCAGCCCCAGCATTTT. Translation: CASGPGGGWNQPQHF.

V and J are TRBV28 and TRBJ2-1, with D hard to call. CDR3 length: 19 residues. Germline CDR1 reads MDHEN; CDR2 reads SYDVKM. Trimming left V 6 bases short and J 0 bases short, with 24 bases between. The DNA for the CDR3 is TGTGCCAGCAGAGGCGCGACTTTAACCGAATCGAGCTCCTACAATGAGCAGTTCTTC. It is translated as CASRGATLTESSSYNEQFF.

This sequence joins TRBV7-3 and TRBJ1-5; the match to TRBD1 covers 9 bases. J was trimmed by 0 bases and V by 7 bases; bases with no gene match: 7. The germline V gene has CDR1 SGHTA and CDR2 FQGTGA. CDR3 length: 16 residues. The CDR3 region is CASTTDRGYSNQPQHF. The CDR3 bases are TGTGCCAGCACGACGGACAGGGGATATAGCAATCAGCCCCAGCATTTT.

The genes are TRBV1 and TRBJ2-7; the table assigns TRBD2, which was not confirmed against the DNA. TRBV1 is annotated as a pseudogene. The CDR3 spans 16 residues. CDR3 sequence: CTSSQEQLAAPYEQYF. In DNA, the CDR3 is TGCACCAGCAGCCAAGAACAACTAGCGGCCCCCTACGAGCAGTACTTC.